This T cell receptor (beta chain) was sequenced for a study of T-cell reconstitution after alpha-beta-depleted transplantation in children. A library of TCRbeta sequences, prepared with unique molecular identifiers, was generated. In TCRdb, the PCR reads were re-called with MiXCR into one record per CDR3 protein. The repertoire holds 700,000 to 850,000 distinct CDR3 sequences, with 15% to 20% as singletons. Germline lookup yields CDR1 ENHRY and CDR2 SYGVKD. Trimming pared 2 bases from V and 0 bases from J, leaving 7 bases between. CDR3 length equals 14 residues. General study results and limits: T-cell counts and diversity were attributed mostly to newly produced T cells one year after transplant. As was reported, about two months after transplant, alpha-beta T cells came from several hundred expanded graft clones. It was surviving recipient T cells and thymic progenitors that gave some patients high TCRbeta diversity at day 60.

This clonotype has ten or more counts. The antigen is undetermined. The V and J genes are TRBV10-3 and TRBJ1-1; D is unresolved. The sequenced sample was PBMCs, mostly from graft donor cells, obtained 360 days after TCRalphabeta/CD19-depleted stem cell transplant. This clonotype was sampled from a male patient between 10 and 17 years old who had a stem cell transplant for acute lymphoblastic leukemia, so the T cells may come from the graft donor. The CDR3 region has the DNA TGTGCCATCAGTGAGGCAGCTCTGAACACTGAAGCTTTCTTT. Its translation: CAISEAALNTEAFF.